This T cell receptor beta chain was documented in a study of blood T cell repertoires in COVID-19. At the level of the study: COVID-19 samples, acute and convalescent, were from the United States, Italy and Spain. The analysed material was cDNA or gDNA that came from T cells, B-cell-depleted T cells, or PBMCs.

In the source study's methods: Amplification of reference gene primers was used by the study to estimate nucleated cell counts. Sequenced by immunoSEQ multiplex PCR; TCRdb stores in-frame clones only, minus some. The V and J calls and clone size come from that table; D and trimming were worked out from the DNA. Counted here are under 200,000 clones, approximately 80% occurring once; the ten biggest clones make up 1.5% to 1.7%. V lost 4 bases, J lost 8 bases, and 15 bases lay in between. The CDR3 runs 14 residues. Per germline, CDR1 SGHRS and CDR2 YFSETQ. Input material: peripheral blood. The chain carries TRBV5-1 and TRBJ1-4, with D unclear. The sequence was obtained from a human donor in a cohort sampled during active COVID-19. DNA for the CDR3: TGCGCCAGCAGCCCTAGAGGTGTCGGCGAAAAACTGTTTTTT. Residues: CASSPRGVGEKLFF.